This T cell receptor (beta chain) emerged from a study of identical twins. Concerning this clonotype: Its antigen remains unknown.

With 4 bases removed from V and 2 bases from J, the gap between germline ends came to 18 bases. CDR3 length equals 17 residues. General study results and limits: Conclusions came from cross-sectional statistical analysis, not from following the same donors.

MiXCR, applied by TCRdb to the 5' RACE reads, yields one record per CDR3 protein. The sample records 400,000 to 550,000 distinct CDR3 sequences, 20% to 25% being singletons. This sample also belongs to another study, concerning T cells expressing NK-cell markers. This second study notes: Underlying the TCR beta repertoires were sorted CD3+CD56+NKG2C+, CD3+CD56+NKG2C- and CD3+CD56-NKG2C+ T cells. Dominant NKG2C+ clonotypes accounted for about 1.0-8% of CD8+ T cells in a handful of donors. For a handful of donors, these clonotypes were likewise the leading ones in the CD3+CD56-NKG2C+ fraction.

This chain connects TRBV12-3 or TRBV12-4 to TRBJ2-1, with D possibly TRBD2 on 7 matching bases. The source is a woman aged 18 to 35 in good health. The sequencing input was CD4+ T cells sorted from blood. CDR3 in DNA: TGTGCCAGCAGTTCCTCCAAGGGGAGGGGGGCCTACAATGAGCAGTTCTTC. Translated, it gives CASSSSKGRGAYNEQFF.